This T cell receptor (beta chain) is drawn from a study of T cell repertoires in cytomegalovirus infection. Losses at the gene ends were 5 bases for V and 2 bases for J; bases not matched to a gene: 8. In germline, CDR1 is PRHDT, CDR2 FYEKMQ (reference sequence). The CDR3 is made up of 15 amino acids. One entry per CDR3 protein results from TCRdb running MiXCR on the reads. The table lists 95,000 to 150,000 distinct CDR3 sequences, 32% of them singletons. As for this clonotype: No antigen is known for it.

The TCR comes from a human donor in good health (CMV status not recorded). Some clones in this sample may be carry-over from other donors' samples. The chain uses TRBV13 and TRBJ1-2; 7 bases are shared with TRBD1. This specimen consisted of CD8+ T cells from cultured PBMCs, obtained from culture after CMV antigen stimulation. CDR3 amino acids: CASSPYRGENYGYTF. The CDR3 region has the DNA TGTGCCAGCAGCCCATACAGGGGAGAGAACTATGGCTACACCTTC.